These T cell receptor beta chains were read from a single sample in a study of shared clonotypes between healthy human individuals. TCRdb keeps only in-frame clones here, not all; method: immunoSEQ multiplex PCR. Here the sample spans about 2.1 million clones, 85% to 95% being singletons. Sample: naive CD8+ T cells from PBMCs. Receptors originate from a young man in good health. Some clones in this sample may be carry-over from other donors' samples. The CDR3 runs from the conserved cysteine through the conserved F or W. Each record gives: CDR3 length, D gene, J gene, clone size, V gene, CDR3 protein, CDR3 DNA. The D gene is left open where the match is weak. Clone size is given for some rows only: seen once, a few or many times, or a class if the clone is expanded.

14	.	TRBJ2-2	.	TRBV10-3	CAISDPVETGELFF	TGTGCCATCAGTGACCCCGTGGAGACCGGGGAGCTGTTTTTT
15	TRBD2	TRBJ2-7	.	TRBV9	CASSIAGAPLDEQYF	TGTGCCAGCAGCATAGCGGGAGCCCCTCTAGACGAGCAGTACTTC
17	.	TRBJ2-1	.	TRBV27	CASSLATVHRSYNEQFF	TGTGCCAGCAGTTTGGCGACAGTACACCGCTCCTACAATGAGCAGTTCTTC
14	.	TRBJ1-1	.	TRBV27	CASSITGARTEAFF	TGTGCCAGCAGTATTACCGGGGCTCGCACTGAAGCTTTCTTT
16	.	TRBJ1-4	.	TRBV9	CASSVATEALGEKLFF	TGTGCCAGCAGCGTAGCTACTGAAGCGCTCGGGGAAAAACTGTTTTTT
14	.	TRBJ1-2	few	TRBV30	CAWMWSPGRYGYTF	TGTGCCTGGATGTGGTCGCCGGGGAGATATGGCTACACCTTC
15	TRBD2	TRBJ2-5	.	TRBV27	CASSDRGGPGETQYF	TGTGCCAGCAGTGACCGCGGGGGGCCGGGGGAGACCCAGTACTTC
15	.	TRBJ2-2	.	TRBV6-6	CASSFDRPNTGELFF	TGTGCCAGCAGTTTCGATCGACCCAACACCGGGGAGCTGTTTTTT
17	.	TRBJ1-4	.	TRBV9	CASSVAPDRPTNEKLFF	TGTGCCAGCAGCGTAGCCCCCGACAGACCAACTAATGAAAAACTGTTTTTT
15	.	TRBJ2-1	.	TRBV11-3	CASSQGGGTHNEQFF	TGTGCCAGCAGCCAGGGAGGGGGCACCCACAATGAGCAGTTCTTC
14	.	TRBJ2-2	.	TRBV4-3	CASSQLFGTGELFF	TGCGCCAGCAGCCAATTGTTCGGTACCGGGGAGCTGTTTTTT
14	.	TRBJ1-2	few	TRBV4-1	CASSQGGGGYGYTF	TGCGCCAGCAGCCAAGGTGGGGGAGGCTATGGCTACACCTTC
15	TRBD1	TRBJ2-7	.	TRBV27	CASRGRDRGLYEQYF	TGTGCCAGCAGGGGCCGGGACAGGGGTCTCTACGAGCAGTACTTC
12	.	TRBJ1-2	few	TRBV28	CASSEGNYGYTF	TGTGCCAGCAGCGAAGGTAACTATGGCTACACCTTC
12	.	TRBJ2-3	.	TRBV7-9	CASSSLWDTQYF	TGTGCCAGCAGCTCTCTATGGGATACGCAGTATTTT
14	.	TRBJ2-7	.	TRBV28	CASSLSRTVYEQYF	TGTGCCAGCAGTTTAAGCCGGACCGTCTACGAGCAGTACTTC
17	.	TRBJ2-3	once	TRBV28	CASSTGHSQVGTDTQYF	TGTGCCAGCAGTACCGGGCACTCCCAAGTTGGCACAGATACGCAGTATTTT
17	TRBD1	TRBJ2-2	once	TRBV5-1	CASSVPDTGGRTGELFF	TGCGCCAGCAGCGTGCCTGACACAGGGGGACGGACCGGGGAGCTGTTTTTT
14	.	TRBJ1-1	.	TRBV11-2	CASSLQGQRTEAFF	TGTGCCAGCAGCTTGCAGGGTCAGCGCACTGAAGCTTTCTTT
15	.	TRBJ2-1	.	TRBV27	CASSLRGPSGNEQFF	TGTGCCAGCAGTCTCCGGGGCCCATCCGGCAATGAGCAGTTCTTC
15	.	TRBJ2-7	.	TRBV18	CASSPSGTPNYEQYF	TGTGCCAGCTCACCATCCGGGACACCAAACTACGAGCAGTACTTC
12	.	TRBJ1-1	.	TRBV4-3	CASSQGITEAFF	TGCGCCAGCAGCCAAGGAATCACTGAAGCTTTCTTT
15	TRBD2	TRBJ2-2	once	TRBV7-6	CASSLAGGPGGELFF	TGTGCCAGCAGCTTAGCGGGAGGGCCCGGCGGGGAGCTGTTTTTT
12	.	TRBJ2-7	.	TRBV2	CASKGLVLEQYF	TGTGCCAGCAAGGGGCTAGTTCTCGAGCAGTACTTC
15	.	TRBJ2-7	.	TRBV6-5	CASSPSRGLPYEQYF	TGTGCCAGCAGTCCATCTCGGGGCTTACCCTACGAGCAGTACTTC
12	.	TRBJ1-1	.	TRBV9	CASSVDGAEAFF	TGTGCCAGCAGCGTAGACGGGGCTGAAGCTTTCTTT
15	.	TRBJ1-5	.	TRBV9	CASSGSGTPNQPQHF	TGTGCCAGCAGCGGAAGTGGAACGCCGAATCAGCCCCAGCATTTT
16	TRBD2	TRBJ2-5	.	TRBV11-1	CASSFTSGSIQETQYF	TGTGCCAGCAGTTTTACTAGCGGGAGTATCCAAGAGACCCAGTACTTC
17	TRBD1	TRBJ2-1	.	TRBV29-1	CSVEDHSGTVRRNEQFF	TGCAGCGTTGAAGATCACTCCGGGACAGTAAGAAGGAATGAGCAGTTCTTC
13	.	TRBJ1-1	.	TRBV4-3	CASSQYGNTEAFF	TGCGCCAGCAGCCAATATGGGAACACTGAAGCTTTCTTT
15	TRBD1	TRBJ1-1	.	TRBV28	CASSFGTGSNTEAFF	TGTGCCAGCAGTTTCGGGACAGGCTCGAACACTGAAGCTTTCTTT
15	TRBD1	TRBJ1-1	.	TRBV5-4	CASSLGRTGGTEAFF	TGTGCCAGCAGCTTGGGTAGGACAGGGGGGACTGAAGCTTTCTTT
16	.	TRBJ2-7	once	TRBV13	CASSSQHGTNSYEQYF	TGTGCCAGCAGCTCCCAACACGGAACGAACTCCTACGAGCAGTACTTC
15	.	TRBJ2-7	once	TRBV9	CASSALANPTYEQYF	TGTGCCAGCAGCGCGCTAGCGAACCCCACCTACGAGCAGTACTTC
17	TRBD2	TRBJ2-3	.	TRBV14	CASSQPVTSGRSDTQYF	TGTGCCAGCAGCCAACCCGTTACTAGCGGGAGATCAGATACGCAGTATTTT
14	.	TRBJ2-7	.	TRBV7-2	CASSPLGISYEQYF	TGTGCCAGCAGCCCCCTGGGGATCTCCTACGAGCAGTACTTC
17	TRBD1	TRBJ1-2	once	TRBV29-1	CSVDPGTGPGGGYGYTF	TGCAGCGTTGACCCCGGGACAGGGCCAGGGGGTGGCTATGGCTACACCTTC
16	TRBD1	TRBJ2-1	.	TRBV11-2	CASSPPGTGGHNEQFF	TGTGCCAGCAGCCCCCCCGGGACAGGCGGACACAATGAGCAGTTCTTC
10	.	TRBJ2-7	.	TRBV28	CASSQYEQYF	TGTGCCAGCAGCCAATACGAGCAGTACTTC
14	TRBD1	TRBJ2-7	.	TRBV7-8	CASGTGEFYYEQYF	TGTGCCAGCGGCACAGGGGAATTTTACTACGAGCAGTACTTC
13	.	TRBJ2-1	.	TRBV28	CASSLTTYNEQFF	TGTGCCAGCAGTTTAACAACTTACAATGAGCAGTTCTTC
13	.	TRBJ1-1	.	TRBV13	CASSATENTEAFF	TGTGCCAGCAGCGCCACAGAGAACACTGAAGCTTTCTTT
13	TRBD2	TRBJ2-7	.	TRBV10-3	CAISEGLAGGPYF	TGTGCCATCAGTGAAGGACTAGCGGGAGGGCCATACTTC
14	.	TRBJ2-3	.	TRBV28	CASSLKGGTDTQYF	TGTGCCAGCAGTTTGAAGGGAGGTACAGATACGCAGTATTTT
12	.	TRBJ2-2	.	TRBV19	CASRGVTGELFF	TGTGCCAGTAGGGGGGTTACCGGGGAGCTGTTTTTT
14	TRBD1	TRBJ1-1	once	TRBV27	CASSLAGGRTEAFF	TGTGCCAGCAGTTTAGCAGGGGGACGCACTGAAGCTTTCTTT
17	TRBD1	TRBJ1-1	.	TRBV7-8	CASSSRGGQGSVSEAFF	TGTGCCAGCAGCTCACGAGGGGGACAGGGGTCGGTCTCTGAAGCTTTCTTT
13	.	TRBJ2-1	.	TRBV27	CASSFSQYNEQFF	TGTGCCAGCAGTTTCTCACAATACAATGAGCAGTTCTTC
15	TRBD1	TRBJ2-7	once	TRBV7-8	CASSGRTGPPYEQYF	TGTGCCAGCAGCGGGCGGACAGGGCCTCCTTACGAGCAGTACTTC
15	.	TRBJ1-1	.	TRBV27	CASTRVTSMNTEAFF	TGTGCCAGCACGCGAGTCACATCCATGAACACTGAAGCTTTCTTT
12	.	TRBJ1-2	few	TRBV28	CASRGANYGYTF	TGTGCCAGCCGAGGGGCTAACTATGGCTACACCTTC
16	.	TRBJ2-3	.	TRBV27	CASSLLFQGTTDTQYF	TGTGCCAGCAGTTTATTATTTCAGGGAACCACAGATACGCAGTATTTT
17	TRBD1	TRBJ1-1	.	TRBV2	CASSEALVRTGVTEAFF	TGTGCCAGCAGTGAAGCGCTCGTCAGGACAGGGGTGACTGAAGCTTTCTTT
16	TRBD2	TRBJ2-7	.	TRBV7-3	CASSFGGLAGGGEQYF	TGTGCCAGCAGCTTCGGAGGACTAGCGGGAGGGGGTGAGCAGTACTTC